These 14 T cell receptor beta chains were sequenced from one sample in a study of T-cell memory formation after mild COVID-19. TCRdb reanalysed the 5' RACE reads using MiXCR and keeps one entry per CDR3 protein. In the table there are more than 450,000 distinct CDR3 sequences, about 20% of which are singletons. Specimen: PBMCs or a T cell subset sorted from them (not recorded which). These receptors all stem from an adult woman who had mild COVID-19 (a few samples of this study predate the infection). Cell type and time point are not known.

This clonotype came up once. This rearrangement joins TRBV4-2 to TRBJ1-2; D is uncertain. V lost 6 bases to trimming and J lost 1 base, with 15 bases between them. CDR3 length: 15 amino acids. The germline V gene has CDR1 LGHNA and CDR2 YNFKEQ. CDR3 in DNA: TGTGCCAGCAGGTCTCACTCGGGGAGTAACTATGGCTACACCTTC. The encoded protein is CASRSHSGSNYGYTF.

CDR3 amino acids: CASSPAFGTEAFF. CDR3 nucleotide sequence: TGTGCCAGCAGCCCAGCCTTCGGCACTGAAGCTTTCTTT. The V and J genes are TRBV7-9 and TRBJ1-1; no clear D gene. Trimming removed 5 bases at V and 4 bases at J, with 11 bases between. This CDR3 spans 13 amino acids. Per germline, CDR1 SEHNR and CDR2 FQNEAQ (reference sequence).

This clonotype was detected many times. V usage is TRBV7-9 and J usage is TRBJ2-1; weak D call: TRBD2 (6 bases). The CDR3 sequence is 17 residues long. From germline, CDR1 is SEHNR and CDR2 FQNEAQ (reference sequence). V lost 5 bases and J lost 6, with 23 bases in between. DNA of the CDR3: TGTGCCAGCAGCCGCTCCAGGCGGCGGGACGGGGGCAATGAGCAGTTCTTC. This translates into CASSRSRRRDGGNEQFF.

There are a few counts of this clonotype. The CDR3 nucleotides read TGCAGTGCTTTCCGGGACAACGAAAATCAGCCCCAGCATTTT. Encoded protein: CSAFRDNENQPQHF. The chain links TRBV20-1 to TRBJ1-5; TRBD1 might be the D (6 bases). Germline loops: CDR1 DFQATT, CDR2 SNEGSKA (reference sequence). This CDR3 region has 14 residues. The ends were cut back, 5 bases at V and 4 bases at J, with 15 bases in the middle.

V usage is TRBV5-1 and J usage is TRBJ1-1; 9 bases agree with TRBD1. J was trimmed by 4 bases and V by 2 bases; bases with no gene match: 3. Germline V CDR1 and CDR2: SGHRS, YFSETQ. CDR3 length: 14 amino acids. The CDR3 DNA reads TGCGCCAGCAGCTTTACGACAGGGGGCACTGAAGCTTTCTTT. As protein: CASSFTTGGTEAFF.

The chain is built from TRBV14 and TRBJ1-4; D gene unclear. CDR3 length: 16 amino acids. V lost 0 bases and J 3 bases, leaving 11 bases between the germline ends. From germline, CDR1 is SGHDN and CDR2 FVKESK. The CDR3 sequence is CASSQDPTVSNEKLFF. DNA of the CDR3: TGTGCCAGCAGCCAAGATCCAACAGTTTCTAATGAAAAACTGTTTTTT.

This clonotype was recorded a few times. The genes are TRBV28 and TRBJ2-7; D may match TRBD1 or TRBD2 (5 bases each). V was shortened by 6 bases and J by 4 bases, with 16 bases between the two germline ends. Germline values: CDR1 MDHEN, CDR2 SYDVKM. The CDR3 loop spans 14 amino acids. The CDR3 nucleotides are TGTGCCAGCAGCCCAACGGGGCGACAGTACGAGCAGTACTTC. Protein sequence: CASSPTGRQYEQYF.

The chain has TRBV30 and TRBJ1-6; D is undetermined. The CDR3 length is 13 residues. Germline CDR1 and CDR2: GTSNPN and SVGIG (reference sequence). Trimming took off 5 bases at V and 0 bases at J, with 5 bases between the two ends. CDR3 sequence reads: CAWQDSYNSPLHF. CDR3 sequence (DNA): TGTGCCTGGCAAGACTCCTATAATTCACCCCTCCACTTT.

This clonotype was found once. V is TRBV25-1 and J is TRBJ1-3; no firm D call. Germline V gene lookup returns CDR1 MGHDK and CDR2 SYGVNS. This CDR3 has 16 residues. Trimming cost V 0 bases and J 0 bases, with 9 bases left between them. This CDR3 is CASSEYGVLSGNTIYF. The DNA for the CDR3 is TGTGCCAGCAGTGAATACGGGGTCCTCTCTGGAAACACCATATATTTT.

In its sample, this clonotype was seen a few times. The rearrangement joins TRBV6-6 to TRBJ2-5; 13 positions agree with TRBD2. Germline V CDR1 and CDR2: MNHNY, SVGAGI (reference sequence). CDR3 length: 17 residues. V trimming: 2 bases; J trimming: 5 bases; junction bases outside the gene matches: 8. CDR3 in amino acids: CASSYPGLAGRWETQYF. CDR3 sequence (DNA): TGTGCCAGCAGTTACCCGGGACTAGCGGGGAGATGGGAGACCCAGTACTTC.

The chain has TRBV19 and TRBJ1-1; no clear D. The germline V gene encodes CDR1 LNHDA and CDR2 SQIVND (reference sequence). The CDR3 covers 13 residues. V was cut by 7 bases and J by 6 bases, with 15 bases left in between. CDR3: CASNFVGGAEAFF. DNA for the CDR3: TGTGCCAGTAATTTCGTGGGTGGGGCTGAAGCTTTCTTT.

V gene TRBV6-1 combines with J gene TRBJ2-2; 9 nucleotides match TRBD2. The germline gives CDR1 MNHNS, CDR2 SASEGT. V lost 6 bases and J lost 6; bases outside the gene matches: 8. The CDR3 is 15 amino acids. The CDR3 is CASRSGTSWSGELFF. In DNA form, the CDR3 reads TGTGCCAGCAGGTCCGGGACTAGCTGGTCCGGGGAGCTGTTTTTT.

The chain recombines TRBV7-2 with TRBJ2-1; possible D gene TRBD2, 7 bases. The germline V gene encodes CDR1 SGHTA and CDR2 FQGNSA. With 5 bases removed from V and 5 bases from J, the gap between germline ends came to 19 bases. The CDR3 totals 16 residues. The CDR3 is CASSPGGGGFNNEQFF. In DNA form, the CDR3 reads TGTGCCAGCAGCCCCGGGGGCGGGGGTTTTAACAATGAGCAGTTCTTC.

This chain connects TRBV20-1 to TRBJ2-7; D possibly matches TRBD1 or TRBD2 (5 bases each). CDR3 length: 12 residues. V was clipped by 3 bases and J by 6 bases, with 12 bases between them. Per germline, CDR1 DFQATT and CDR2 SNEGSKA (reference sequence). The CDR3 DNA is TGCAGTGCTAGGAGTTACGGGACCGAGCAGTACTTC. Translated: CSARSYGTEQYF.